These 31 T cell receptor beta chains were sequenced from one sample in a study of blood T cell repertoires in COVID-19. TCRdb keeps only in-frame clones here, not all; method: immunoSEQ multiplex PCR. The sample gives 180,000 or so clones, roughly 81% of which show up once; approximately 9.9% is in the top ten. The material sequenced was peripheral blood. All receptors come from a woman in her thirties or forties with COVID-19, enrolled during active disease.

The chain is built from TRBV3-1 (or the pseudogene TRBV3-2) and TRBJ2-7; tentatively, D is TRBD2 (5 bases). There are 13 residues in the CDR3. The germline V gene encodes CDR1 LGHDT and CDR2 YNNKEL (reference sequence). Trimming removed 2 bases from V and 6 bases from J, with 11 bases in between. The CDR3 nucleotides are TGTGCCAGCAGCCAATTTGAGGGTGCCGAGCAGTACTTC. This encodes CASSQFEGAEQYF.

This chain joins TRBV27 and TRBJ2-3; 13 bases align to TRBD2. The J segment lost 9 bases and the V segment lost 4 bases, leaving 7 bases of the junction unmatched. This CDR3 spans 15 amino acids. Germline lookup yields CDR1 MNHEY and CDR2 SMNVEV (reference sequence). The CDR3 sequence is CASSWGLAGSATQYF. CDR3 coding DNA: TGTGCCAGCAGTTGGGGACTAGCGGGATCAGCCACGCAGTATTTT.

This sequence joins TRBV6-1 and TRBJ2-1; the match to TRBD2 covers 9 bases. This CDR3 is built from 15 residues. The ends lost 2 bases at V and 8 bases at J; junction bases unmatched: 7. Germline V gene sequence: CDR1 MNHNS, CDR2 SASEGT. CDR3 in amino acids: CASSEWAGGPHEQFF. The CDR3 nucleotides read TGTGCCAGCAGTGAATGGGCGGGGGGGCCTCATGAGCAGTTCTTC.

The rearrangement joins TRBV7-9 to TRBJ2-1, with TRBD2 matching over 7 bases. With V trimmed by 5 bases and J by 5 bases, 12 bases remained unmatched. The germline gives CDR1 SEHNR, CDR2 FQNEAQ (reference sequence). CDR3 size: 16 residues. CDR3: CASSGRDYQPNNEQFF. The DNA for the CDR3 is TGTGCCAGCAGCGGCCGGGACTACCAGCCAAACAATGAGCAGTTCTTC.

V usage is TRBV6-5 and J usage is TRBJ1-2; TRBD1 matches at 8 bases. Trimming cost V 5 bases and J 4 bases; bases outside gene matches: 6. Germline assignment: CDR1 MNHEY and CDR2 SVGAGI. The CDR3 covers 14 residues. CDR3: CASSTRGPGYGYTF. The CDR3 DNA reads TGTGCCAGCAGTACCAGGGGGCCTGGCTATGGCTACACCTTC.

The V gene is TRBV13, the J gene TRBJ2-1; TRBD1 matches at 9 bases. The CDR3 spans 15 residues. The V gene's germline CDR1 is PRHDT and CDR2 FYEKMQ (reference sequence). V was pared by 6 bases and J by 6 bases, with 9 bases of the junction left unmatched. The CDR3 protein is CASRPGTGISNEQFF. DNA for the CDR3: TGTGCCAGCAGACCCGGGACAGGGATCTCCAATGAGCAGTTCTTC. The entire variable domain, with the rest obtained from reference TRBV13 and TRBJ2-1, is as follows: AAGVIQSPRHLIKEKRETATLKCYPIPRHDTVYWYQQGPGQDPQFLISFYEKMQSDKGSIPDRFSAQQFSDYHSELNMSSLELGDSALYFCASRPGTGISNEQFFGPGTRLTVL.

This clone appeared many times. This chain links TRBV18 with TRBJ2-1; D is unclear. With 2 bases removed from V and 4 bases from J, the gap between germline ends came to 6 bases. Looked up from germline, CDR1 is KGHSH and CDR2 is LQKENI. This CDR3 contains 13 residues. The chain's CDR3 is CASSPIQYNEQFF. CDR3 bases: TGTGCCAGCTCACCAATACAGTACAATGAGCAGTTCTTC.

J is TRBJ1-1 and V is TRBV6-6; TRBD1 matches 7 bases. J gave up 0 bases and V 7 bases, and 5 bases lay outside the gene matches. This CDR3 is 14 amino acids long. Germline V gene data show CDR1 as MNHNY and CDR2 as SVGAGI (reference sequence). The CDR3 sequence: CASIEGTVNTEAFF. The CDR3 DNA is TGTGCCAGCATTGAGGGGACAGTGAACACTGAAGCTTTCTTT.

V is TRBV28 and J is TRBJ2-7; maybe TRBD2 (7 bases). Trimming stripped 4 bases from V and 0 bases from J, with 16 bases between. CDR1 is MDHEN, CDR2 SYDVKM, per germline. This CDR3 has 16 amino acids. CDR3 sequence: CASSSTGGHLSYEQYF. For the CDR3, the DNA is TGTGCCAGCAGTTCAACGGGGGGACACCTCTCCTACGAGCAGTACTTC.

J is TRBJ1-5 and V is TRBV28, with a weak D call TRBD1 (6 bases). The CDR3 loop spans 12 amino acids. Trimming shortened V by 7 bases and J by 6 bases, and 10 bases separated the two germline ends. CDR1 and CDR2 from the germline V gene are MDHEN and SYDVKM. Here the CDR3 reads CASIETGQPQHF. The CDR3 DNA follows: TGTGCCAGCATTGAGACAGGTCAGCCCCAGCATTTT.

This sequence joins TRBV7-8 and TRBJ2-1, with 8 bases fitting TRBD2. This CDR3 comprises 14 residues. Germline lookup yields CDR1 SGHVS and CDR2 FQNEAQ. Trimming removed 5 bases from V and 4 bases from J; junction bases left unmatched: 4. This CDR3 reads CASSHSGKYNEQFF. The CDR3 region has the DNA TGTGCCAGCAGCCATAGCGGGAAGTACAATGAGCAGTTCTTC.

This clone was detected a few times. This chain connects TRBV11-2 to TRBJ1-4, with D hard to call. The CDR3 consists of 14 residues. In germline, CDR1 is SGHAT, CDR2 FQNNGV. Trimming removed 5 bases from V and 6 bases from J, with 13 bases in between. The CDR3 bases are TGTGCCAGCAGCCCCGCAGGCGGGCATGAAAAACTGTTTTTT. The encoded protein is CASSPAGGHEKLFF. Combining the CDR3 with reference TRBV11-2 and TRBJ1-4 gives the whole variable domain EAGVAQSPRYKIIEKRQSVAFWCNPISGHATLYWYQQILGQGPKLLIQFQNNGVVDDSQLPKDRFSAERLKGVDSTLKIQPAKLEDSAVYLCASSPAGGHEKLFFGSGTQLSVL.

CDR3 DNA sequence: TGCGCCAGCAGTGCGGGACTAGCGGGGGGACCACAAGAGACCCAGTACTTC. The encoded protein is CASSAGLAGGPQETQYF. This rearrangement joins TRBV10-2 to TRBJ2-5; 15 bases agree with TRBD2. Germline V lookup: CDR1 WSHSY, CDR2 SAAADI. CDR3 length: 17 amino acids. Unmatched junction bases numbered 5, after V lost 4 bases and J lost 2 bases.

This clone was found a few times. This chain connects TRBV6-6 to TRBJ1-1, with unresolved D. Trimming pared 0 bases from V and 3 bases from J, leaving 5 bases between. The CDR3 runs 13 residues. The germline gives CDR1 MNHNY, CDR2 SVGAGI (reference sequence). CDR3 region: CASSYSEYTEAFF. The CDR3 DNA reads as TGTGCCAGCAGTTACTCGGAGTACACTGAAGCTTTCTTT.

This chain connects TRBV6-5 to TRBJ1-1, with TRBD1 as a possible D gene (5 bases). The CDR3 extends over 14 amino acids. The germline gives CDR1 MNHEY, CDR2 SVGAGI. Trimming cost V 7 bases and J 1 base, with 13 bases left between them. CDR3 coding DNA: TGTGCCAGCAACCCTGGGGGGGAGAACACTGAAGCTTTCTTT. It specifies CASNPGGENTEAFF.

This rearrangement joins TRBV3-1 (or the pseudogene TRBV3-2) to TRBJ2-5, with D perhaps matching TRBD2 (7 bases). Germline V lookup: CDR1 LGHDT, CDR2 YNNKEL (reference sequence). Trimming removed 3 bases at V and 9 bases at J, with 20 bases between. The length of the CDR3 is 15 residues. This CDR3 is CASSQGTGGRMAQYF. The CDR3 DNA reads TGTGCCAGCAGCCAGGGCACGGGGGGCCGGATGGCCCAGTACTTC.

The CDR3 protein is CASSSIRSSVMNTEAFF. The CDR3 DNA is TGCGCCAGCAGCTCCATTAGGAGCTCAGTGATGAACACTGAAGCTTTCTTT. The J gene is TRBJ1-1, the V gene TRBV5-1; D is uncertain. The CDR3 has 17 amino acids. Germline V gene lookup returns CDR1 SGHRS and CDR2 YFSETQ. The ends were cut back, 3 bases at V and 0 bases at J, with 18 bases in the middle.

V gene TRBV6-5 combines with J gene TRBJ1-1; D is ambiguous. The CDR3 extends over 15 amino acids. Germline CDR1 reads MNHEY; CDR2 reads SVGAGI. With 3 bases removed from V and 0 bases from J, the gap between germline ends came to 11 bases. CDR3 in DNA: TGTGCCAGCAGTTATACTAGGGATTTGAACACTGAAGCTTTCTTT. This sequence encodes CASSYTRDLNTEAFF.

The V call is TRBV9, the J call TRBJ1-4, with TRBD1 as a possible D gene (5 bases). The ends were cut back, 3 bases at V and 8 bases at J, with 11 bases in the middle. CDR1 SGDLS and CDR2 YYNGEE come from the germline V gene. This CDR3 comprises 13 residues. The CDR3 region is CASSGAGEEKLFF. CDR3 bases: TGTGCCAGCAGCGGAGCGGGGGAGGAAAAACTGTTTTTT.

This chain connects TRBV19 to TRBJ2-5, with 9 nucleotides matching TRBD1. Germline loops: CDR1 LNHDA, CDR2 SQIVND (reference sequence). The V segment lost 7 bases and the J segment 3 bases; nucleotides outside the gene matches: 3. The CDR3 sequence is 13 residues long. The CDR3 DNA sequence: TGTGCCAGTAAAGGACAGGGGAAAGAGACCCAGTACTTC. It codes for CASKGQGKETQYF.

This clone was seen a single time. The chain has TRBV6-5 and TRBJ2-1; 11 bases are shared with TRBD2. V shed 0 bases, J shed 5 bases, and the junction held 3 bases outside the gene matches. Per germline, CDR1 MNHEY and CDR2 SVGAGI. This CDR3 spans 16 amino acids. The CDR3 DNA is TGTGCCAGCAGTTACTCGACTAGCGGGACCAACAATGAGCAGTTCTTC. Protein: CASSYSTSGTNNEQFF.

This clone has only a few counts. V and J are TRBV15 and TRBJ2-7; D uncertain. CDR1 is LNHNV and CDR2 is YYDKDF in the germline V gene (reference sequence). Trimming stripped 3 bases from V and 5 bases from J, with 17 bases between. The length of the CDR3 is 15 residues. CDR3 amino acids: CATSSDSKAFHEQYF. CDR3 nucleotides: TGTGCCACCAGCAGCGACTCCAAGGCATTCCACGAGCAGTACTTC. The whole variable domain, filled in from reference TRBV15 and TRBJ2-7, reads DAMVIQNPRYQVTQFGKPVTLSCSQTLNHNVMYWYQQKSSQAPKLLFHYYDKDFNNEADTPDNFQSRRPNTSFCFLDIRSPGLGDTAMYLCATSSDSKAFHEQYFGPGTRLTVT.

The chain employs TRBV19 and TRBJ2-1, with D perhaps matching TRBD1 (6 bases). V was cut by 4 bases and J by 0 bases, with 16 bases left in between. The CDR3 has 17 amino acids. CDR1 and CDR2 (germline): LNHDA, SQIVND (reference sequence). DNA of the CDR3: TGTGCCAGTAGTAGGATTACAGGGAGCCTCTCCTACAATGAGCAGTTCTTC. Its protein product is CASSRITGSLSYNEQFF.

The gene calls are TRBV7-9 and TRBJ2-6, with a possible D match to TRBD1 (5 bases). The CDR3 has 15 residues. Per the germline V gene, CDR1 is SEHNR and CDR2 is FQNEAQ (reference sequence). V lost 4 bases and J 1 base, leaving 8 bases between the germline ends. CDR3 nucleotides: TGTGCCAGCAGCTCAAGACAGTCTGGGGCCAACGTCCTGACTTTC. This gives the protein CASSSRQSGANVLTF.

The chain carries TRBV2 and TRBJ1-5; D unclear. The CDR3 length is 17 residues. Trimming left V 7 bases short and J 0 bases short, with 19 bases between. The germline CDR1 and CDR2 sequences are SNHLY and FYNNEI. CDR3 residues: CASTTRTPDYSNQPQHF. CDR3 DNA sequence: TGTGCCAGCACCACAAGGACCCCCGACTATAGCAATCAGCCCCAGCATTTT. Using reference TRBV2 and TRBJ1-5 for the parts outside the CDR3, the full variable domain is EPEVTQTPSHQVTQMGQEVILRCVPISNHLYFYWYRQILGQKVEFLVSFYNNEISEKSEIFDDQFSVERPDGSNFTLKIRSTKLEDSAMYFCASTTRTPDYSNQPQHFGDGTRLSIL.

The chain couples TRBV9 to TRBJ1-1; D not resolved. Germline V gene data show CDR1 as SGDLS and CDR2 as YYNGEE. Trimming took 0 bases from V and 1 from J, leaving 4 bases between them. The CDR3 spans 13 residues. The CDR3 region is CASSVAGNTEAFF. DNA for the CDR3: TGTGCCAGCAGCGTAGCAGGGAACACTGAAGCTTTCTTT.

In regard to this clone: Other DNA sequences in the same sample also yield this CDR3. The chain is built from TRBV6-4 and TRBJ2-3; 8 bases are a match to TRBD1. Germline trimming cut 0 bases from V and 4 bases from J; bases unmatched to any gene: 0. Per the germline V gene, CDR1 is MRHNA and CDR2 is SNTAGT. The CDR3 consists of 14 residues. CDR3 bases: TGTGCCAGCAGTGACTCACAGGGGGCAGATACGCAGTATTTT. Its protein product is CASSDSQGADTQYF.

CDR3 residues: CAISERTGVYEQYF. CDR3 in DNA: TGTGCCATCAGTGAGCGGACAGGGGTCTACGAGCAGTACTTC. This chain links TRBV10-3 with TRBJ2-7, with TRBD1 identical over 9 bases. Germline V gene lookup returns CDR1 ENHRY and CDR2 SYGVKD. V dropped 2 bases and J dropped 3; count of bases not matched to a gene: 2. CDR3 length: 14 residues.

This chain connects TRBV6-5 to TRBJ1-2; D ambiguous. Germline CDR1 and CDR2: MNHEY and SVGAGI. This CDR3 is 12 amino acids long. V lost 6 bases, J lost 4 bases, and 9 bases lay in between. CDR3 region: CASSHSPYGYTF. The CDR3 DNA reads TGTGCCAGCAGCCACTCCCCCTATGGCTACACCTTC.

This chain joins TRBV11-2 and TRBJ2-5, with TRBD1 identical over 9 bases. The germline CDR1 and CDR2 sequences are SGHAT and FQNNGV. CDR3 length: 13 amino acids. V shed 6 bases and J 5 bases; nucleotides not matched to a gene: 4. The CDR3 coding sequence is TGTGCCAGCAGGGGACAGGGAACGGAGACCCAGTACTTC. This sequence encodes CASRGQGTETQYF.

Only a few counts were recorded for this clone. This specimen includes other DNA sequences encoding the same CDR3. The CDR3 region is CASSQVVPGANVLTF. The CDR3 nucleotides are TGCGCCAGCAGCCAAGTAGTTCCCGGGGCCAACGTCCTGACTTTC. The chain employs TRBV4-1 and TRBJ2-6; D is uncertain. CDR1 MGHRA and CDR2 YSYEKL come from the germline V gene. This CDR3 is built from 15 residues. With 1 base removed from V and 4 bases from J, the gap between germline ends came to 8 bases.